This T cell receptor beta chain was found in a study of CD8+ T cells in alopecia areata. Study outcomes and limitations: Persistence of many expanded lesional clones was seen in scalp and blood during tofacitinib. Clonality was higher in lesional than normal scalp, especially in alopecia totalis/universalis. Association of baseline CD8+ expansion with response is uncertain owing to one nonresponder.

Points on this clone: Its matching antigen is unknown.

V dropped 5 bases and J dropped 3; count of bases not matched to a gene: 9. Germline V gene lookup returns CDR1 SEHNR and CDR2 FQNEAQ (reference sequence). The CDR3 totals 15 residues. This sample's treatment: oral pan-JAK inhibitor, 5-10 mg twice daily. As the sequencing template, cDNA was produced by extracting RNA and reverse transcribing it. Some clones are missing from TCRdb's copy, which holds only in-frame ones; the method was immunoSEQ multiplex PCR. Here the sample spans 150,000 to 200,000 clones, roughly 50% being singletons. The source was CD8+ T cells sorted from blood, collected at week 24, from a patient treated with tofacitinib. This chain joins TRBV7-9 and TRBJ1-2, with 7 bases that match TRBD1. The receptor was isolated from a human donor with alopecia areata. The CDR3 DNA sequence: TGTGCCAGCAGCAAGACAGGGCGGTTGTACTATGGCTACACCTTC. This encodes CASSKTGRLYYGYTF.